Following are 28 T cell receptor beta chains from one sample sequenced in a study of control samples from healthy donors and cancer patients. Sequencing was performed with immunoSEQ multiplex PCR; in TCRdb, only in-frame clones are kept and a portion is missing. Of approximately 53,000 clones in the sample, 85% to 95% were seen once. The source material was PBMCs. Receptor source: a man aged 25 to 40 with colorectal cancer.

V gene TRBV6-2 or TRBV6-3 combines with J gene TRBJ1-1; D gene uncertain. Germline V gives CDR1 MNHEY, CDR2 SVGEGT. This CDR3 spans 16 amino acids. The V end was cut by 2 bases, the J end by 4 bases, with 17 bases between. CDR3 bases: TGTGCCAGCAGTTACCTCAACCGCCTTGACGGCACTGAAGCTTTCTTT. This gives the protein CASSYLNRLDGTEAFF.

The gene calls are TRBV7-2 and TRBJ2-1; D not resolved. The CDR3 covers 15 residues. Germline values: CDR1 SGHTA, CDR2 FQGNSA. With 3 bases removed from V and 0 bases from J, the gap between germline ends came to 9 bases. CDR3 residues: CASSFDRSSYNEQFF. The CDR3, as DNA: TGTGCCAGCAGCTTTGACCGGAGCTCCTACAATGAGCAGTTCTTC. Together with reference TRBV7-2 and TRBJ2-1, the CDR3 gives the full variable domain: GAGVSQSPSNKVTEKGKDVELRCDPISGHTALYWYRQSLGQGLEFLIYFQGNSAPDKSGLPSDRFSAERTGGSVSTLTIQRTQQEDSAVYLCASSFDRSSYNEQFFGPGTRLTVL.

The CDR3 region is CASSQDNGNTIYF. The CDR3 nucleotides are TGCGCCAGCAGCCAAGATAACGGAAACACCATATATTTT. V gene TRBV4-3 combines with J gene TRBJ1-3; no definite D call. V shed 0 bases and J shed 4 bases, with 4 bases lying between them. This CDR3 has 13 residues. The germline V gene has CDR1 LGHNA and CDR2 YSLEER.

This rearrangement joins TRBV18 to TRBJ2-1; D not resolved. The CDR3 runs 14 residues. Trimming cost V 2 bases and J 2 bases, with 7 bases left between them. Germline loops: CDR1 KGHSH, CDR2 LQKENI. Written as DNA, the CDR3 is TGTGCCAGCTCACCAGCCATCACCTACAATGAGCAGTTCTTC. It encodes CASSPAITYNEQFF. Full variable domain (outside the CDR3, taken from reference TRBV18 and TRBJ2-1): NAGVMQNPRHLVRRRGQEARLRCSPMKGHSHVYWYRQLPEEGLKFMVYLQKENIIDESGMPKERFSAEFPKEGPSILRIQQVVRGDSAAYFCASSPAITYNEQFFGPGTRLTVL.

This chain's CDR3 is CASSFRDRALEQYF. The DNA of the CDR3 is TGTGCCAGCAGCTTTCGGGACAGGGCTCTCGAGCAGTACTTC. The chain is built from TRBV7-2 and TRBJ2-7, with 9 bases that match TRBD1. Per germline, CDR1 SGHTA and CDR2 FQGNSA. The CDR3 consists of 14 residues. V was clipped by 3 bases and J by 6 bases; unmatched bases: 6. Using reference TRBV7-2 and TRBJ2-7 for the parts outside the CDR3, the full variable domain is GAGVSQSPSNKVTEKGKDVELRCDPISGHTALYWYRQSLGQGLEFLIYFQGNSAPDKSGLPSDRFSAERTGGSVSTLTIQRTQQEDSAVYLCASSFRDRALEQYFGPGTRLTVT.

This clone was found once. The CDR3, as DNA: TGTGCCAGCAGGCAATTAATGGCAGGGGGAGGGGGCTACACCTTC. Its protein is CASRQLMAGGGGYTF. The chain combines TRBV11-2 with TRBJ1-2; 7 bases align to TRBD1. Germline CDR1 and CDR2: SGHAT and FQNNGV. CDR3 size: 15 residues. The V gene end was trimmed by 6 bases and the J gene end by 8 bases; junction bases not matched to a gene: 15.

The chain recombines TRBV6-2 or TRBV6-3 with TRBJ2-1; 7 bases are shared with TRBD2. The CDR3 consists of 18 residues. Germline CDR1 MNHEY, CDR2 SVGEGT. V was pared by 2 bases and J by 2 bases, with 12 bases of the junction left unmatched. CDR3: CASSYLTGRGTTYNEQFF. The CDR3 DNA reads TGTGCCAGCAGTTACCTGACTGGGCGGGGGACCACCTACAATGAGCAGTTCTTC.

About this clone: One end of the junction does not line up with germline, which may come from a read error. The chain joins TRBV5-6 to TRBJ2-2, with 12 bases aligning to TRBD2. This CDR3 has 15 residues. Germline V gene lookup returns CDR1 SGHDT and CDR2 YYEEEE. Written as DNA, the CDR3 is TGTGCCAGCAGGTTGGGACTAGCGGGCACCGGGGAGCTGTTTTTT. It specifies CASRLGLAGTGELFF. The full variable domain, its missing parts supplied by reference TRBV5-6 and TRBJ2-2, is DAGVTQSPTHLIKTRGQQVTLRCSPKSGHDTVSWYQQALGQGPQFIFQYYEEEERQRGNFPDRFSGHQFPNYSSELNVNALLLGDSALYLCASRLGLAGTGELFFGEGSRLTVL.

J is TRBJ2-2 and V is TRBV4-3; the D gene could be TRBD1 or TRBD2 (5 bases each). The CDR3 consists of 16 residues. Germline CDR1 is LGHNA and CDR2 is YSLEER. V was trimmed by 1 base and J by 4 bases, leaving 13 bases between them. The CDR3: CASSQGAGATTGELFF. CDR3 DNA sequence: TGCGCCAGCAGCCAAGGGGCCGGGGCGACCACCGGGGAGCTGTTTTTT.

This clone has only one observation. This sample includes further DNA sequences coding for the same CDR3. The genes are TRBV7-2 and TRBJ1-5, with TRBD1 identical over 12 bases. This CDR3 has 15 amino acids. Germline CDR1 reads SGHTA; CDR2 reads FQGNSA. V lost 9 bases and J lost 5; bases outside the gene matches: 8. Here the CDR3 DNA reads TGTGCCAGTAGCCCCGGGACAGGGGGCTATCAGCCCCAGCATTTT. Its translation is CASSPGTGGYQPQHF.

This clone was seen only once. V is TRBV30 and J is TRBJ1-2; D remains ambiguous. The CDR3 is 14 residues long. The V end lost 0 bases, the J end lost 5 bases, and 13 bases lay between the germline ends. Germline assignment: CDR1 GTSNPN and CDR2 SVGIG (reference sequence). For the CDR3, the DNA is TGTGCCTGGAGTGTACCCCCCCAGGAGTATGGCTACACCTTC. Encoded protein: CAWSVPPQEYGYTF.

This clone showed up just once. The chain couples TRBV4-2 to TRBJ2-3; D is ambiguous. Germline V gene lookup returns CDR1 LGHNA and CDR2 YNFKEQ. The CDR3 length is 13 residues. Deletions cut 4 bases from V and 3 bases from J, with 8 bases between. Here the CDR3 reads CASSPSPTDTQYF. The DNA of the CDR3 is TGTGCCAGCAGCCCCTCCCCTACAGATACGCAGTATTTT.

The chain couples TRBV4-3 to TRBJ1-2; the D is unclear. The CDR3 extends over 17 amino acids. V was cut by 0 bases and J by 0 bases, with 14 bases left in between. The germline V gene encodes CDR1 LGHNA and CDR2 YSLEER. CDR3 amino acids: CASSQEAQAEANYGYTF. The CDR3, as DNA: TGCGCCAGCAGCCAAGAAGCCCAGGCAGAAGCTAACTATGGCTACACCTTC.

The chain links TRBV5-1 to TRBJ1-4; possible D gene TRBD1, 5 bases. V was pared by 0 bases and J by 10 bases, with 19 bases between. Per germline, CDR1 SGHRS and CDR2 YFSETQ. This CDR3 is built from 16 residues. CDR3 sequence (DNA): TGCGCCAGCAGCTTGGGCCTCGGGACGAAGAGAGGAAAACTGTTTTTT. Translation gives CASSLGLGTKRGKLFF.

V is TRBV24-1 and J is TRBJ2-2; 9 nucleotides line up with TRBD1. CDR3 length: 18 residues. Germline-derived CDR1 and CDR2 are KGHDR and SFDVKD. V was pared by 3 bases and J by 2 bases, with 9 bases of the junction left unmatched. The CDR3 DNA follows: TGTGCCACCAGTGATCTCCTCTGGGGACAGGGAAACACCGGGGAGCTGTTTTTT. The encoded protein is CATSDLLWGQGNTGELFF.

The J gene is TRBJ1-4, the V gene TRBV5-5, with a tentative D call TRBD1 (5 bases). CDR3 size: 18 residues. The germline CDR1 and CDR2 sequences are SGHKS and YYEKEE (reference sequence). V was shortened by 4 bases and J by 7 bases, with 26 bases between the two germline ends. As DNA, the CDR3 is TGTGCCAGCAGCCCCGGGTCCCTGGGGGTCCTGTCCTCTGAAAAACTGTTTTTT. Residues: CASSPGSLGVLSSEKLFF. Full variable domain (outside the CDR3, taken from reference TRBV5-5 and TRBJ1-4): DAGVTQSPTHLIKTRGQQVTLRCSPISGHKSVSWYQQVLGQGPQFIFQYYEKEERGRGNFPDRFSARQFPNYSSELNVNALLLGDSALYLCASSPGSLGVLSSEKLFFGSGTQLSVL.

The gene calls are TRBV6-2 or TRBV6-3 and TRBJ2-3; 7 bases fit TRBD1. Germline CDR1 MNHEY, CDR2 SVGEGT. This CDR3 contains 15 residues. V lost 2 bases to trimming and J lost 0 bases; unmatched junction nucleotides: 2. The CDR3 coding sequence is TGTGCCAGCAGTTACACCAGGGGGAGCACAGATACGCAGTATTTT. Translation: CASSYTRGSTDTQYF.

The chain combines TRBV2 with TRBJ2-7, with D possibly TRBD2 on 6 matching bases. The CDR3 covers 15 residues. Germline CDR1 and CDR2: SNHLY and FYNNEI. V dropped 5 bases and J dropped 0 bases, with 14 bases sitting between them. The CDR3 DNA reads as TGTGCCAGCAGTATGGGGGGAGTTCCCTCCTACGAGCAGTACTTC. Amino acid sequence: CASSMGGVPSYEQYF.

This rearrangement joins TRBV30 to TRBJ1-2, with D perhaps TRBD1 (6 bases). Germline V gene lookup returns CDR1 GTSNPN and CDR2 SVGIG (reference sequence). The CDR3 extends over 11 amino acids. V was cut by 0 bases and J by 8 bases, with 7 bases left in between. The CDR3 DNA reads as TGTGCCTGGAGTGTAGGGGGGGGCTACACCTTC. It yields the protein CAWSVGGGYTF.

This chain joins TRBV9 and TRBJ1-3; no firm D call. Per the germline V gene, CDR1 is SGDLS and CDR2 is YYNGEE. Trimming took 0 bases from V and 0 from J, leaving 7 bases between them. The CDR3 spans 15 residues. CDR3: CASSVGRDSGNTIYF. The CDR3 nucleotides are TGTGCCAGCAGCGTAGGAAGAGACTCTGGAAACACCATATATTTT.

CDR3 loop: CASRDIGGSSYNEQFF. The CDR3, as DNA: TGTGCCAGCAGAGATATCGGGGGGAGCTCCTACAATGAGCAGTTCTTC. This chain connects TRBV27 to TRBJ2-1; 7 bases map to TRBD2. Germline-derived CDR1 and CDR2 are MNHEY and SMNVEV (reference sequence). The CDR3 is made up of 16 amino acids. After removal of 6 bases from V and 0 bases from J, the junction contained 8 bases not matched to a gene.

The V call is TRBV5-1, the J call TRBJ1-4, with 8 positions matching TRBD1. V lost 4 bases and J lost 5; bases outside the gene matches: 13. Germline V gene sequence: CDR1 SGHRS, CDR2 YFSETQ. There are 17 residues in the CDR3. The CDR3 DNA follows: TGCGCCAGCAGCCGCCGCCACGCTGGACAGGGCAATGAAAAACTGTTTTTT. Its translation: CASSRRHAGQGNEKLFF.

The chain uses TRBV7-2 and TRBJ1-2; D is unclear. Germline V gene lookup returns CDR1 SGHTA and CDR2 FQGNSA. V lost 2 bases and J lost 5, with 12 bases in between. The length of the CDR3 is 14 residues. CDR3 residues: CASSLHVSGYGYTF. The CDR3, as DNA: TGTGCCAGCAGCTTACATGTGTCCGGGTATGGCTACACCTTC.

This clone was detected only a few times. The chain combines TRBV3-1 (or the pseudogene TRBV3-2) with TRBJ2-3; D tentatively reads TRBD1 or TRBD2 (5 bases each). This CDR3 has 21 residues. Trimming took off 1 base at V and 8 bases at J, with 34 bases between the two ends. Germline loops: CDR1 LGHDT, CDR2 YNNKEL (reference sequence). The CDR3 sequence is CASSQGRAAPGTKFLGPTQYF. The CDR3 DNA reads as TGTGCCAGCAGCCAAGGTAGAGCGGCCCCCGGGACCAAATTCCTCGGCCCTACGCAGTATTTT.

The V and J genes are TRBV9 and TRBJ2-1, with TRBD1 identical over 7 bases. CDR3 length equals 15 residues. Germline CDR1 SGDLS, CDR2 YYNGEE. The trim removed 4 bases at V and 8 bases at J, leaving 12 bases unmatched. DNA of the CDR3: TGTGCCAGCAGCCCGGTGACAGGGATAAGCGATGAGCAGTTCTTC. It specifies CASSPVTGISDEQFF.

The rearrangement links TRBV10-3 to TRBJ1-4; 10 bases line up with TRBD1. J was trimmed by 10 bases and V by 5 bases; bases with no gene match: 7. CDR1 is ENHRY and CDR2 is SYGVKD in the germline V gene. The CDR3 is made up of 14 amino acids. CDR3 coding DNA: TGTGCCATCAGTCCCGGGACAGGGGTTGCAAAACTGTTTTTT. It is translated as CAISPGTGVAKLFF.

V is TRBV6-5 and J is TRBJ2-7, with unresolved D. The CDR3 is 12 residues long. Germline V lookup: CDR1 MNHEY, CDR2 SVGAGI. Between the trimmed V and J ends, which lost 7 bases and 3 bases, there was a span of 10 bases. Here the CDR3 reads CASIGPGYEQYF. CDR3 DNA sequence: TGTGCCAGCATCGGGCCCGGCTACGAGCAGTACTTC.

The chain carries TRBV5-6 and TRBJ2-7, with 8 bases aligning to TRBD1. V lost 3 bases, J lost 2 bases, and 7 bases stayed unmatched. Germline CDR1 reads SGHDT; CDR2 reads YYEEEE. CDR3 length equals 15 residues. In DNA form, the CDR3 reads TGTGCCAGCAGCTCCCCGGACAGGGCCCCCTACGAGCAGTACGTC. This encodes CASSSPDRAPYEQYV.